This T cell receptor beta chain comes out of a study of blood T cell repertoires in COVID-19. On the study more broadly: T cells, B-cell-depleted T cells, or PBMCs provided the cDNA or gDNA that served as material.

Profiling relied on immunoSEQ multiplex PCR, and the TCRdb table lists in-frame clones only, not all of them. The sample includes around 250,000 clones, approximately 90% seen only once; the top ten take 3%. V dropped 6 bases and J dropped 4 bases, with 12 bases sitting between them. The CDR3 runs to 13 residues. CDR1 is MNHEY, CDR2 SVGAGI, per germline. Sequencing was done on a sample of peripheral blood. This chain links TRBV6-5 with TRBJ1-1, with D perhaps matching TRBD1 (5 bases). This clonotype was obtained from a woman younger than 45 with active or convalescent COVID-19. The DNA for the CDR3 is TGTGCCAGCAGCGGCCCCGGGGGCACTGAAGCTTTCTTT. It translates to CASSGPGGTEAFF.